This TCR beta chain was captured in a study of cytomegalovirus exposure and HLA in healthy donors. The data were produced by immunoSEQ multiplex PCR, yet TCRdb's version contains in-frame clones alone and is incomplete. The sample carries about 200,000 clones, roughly 88% recorded once. With 6 bases removed from V and 2 bases from J, the gap between germline ends came to 8 bases. The CDR3 spans 11 residues. Germline values: CDR1 DFQATT, CDR2 SNEGSKA (reference sequence). As regards this clone: This sample also contains other DNA sequences that code for the same CDR3.

The receptor was derived from a woman between 18 and 29 years old in good health and CMV-seronegative. The source material was PBMCs. The chain uses TRBV20-1 and TRBJ2-7, with TRBD1 as a possible D gene (6 bases). The CDR3 DNA is TGCAGTGCCAGGGGAGCCTACGAGCAGTACTTC. Its translation: CSARGAYEQYF.